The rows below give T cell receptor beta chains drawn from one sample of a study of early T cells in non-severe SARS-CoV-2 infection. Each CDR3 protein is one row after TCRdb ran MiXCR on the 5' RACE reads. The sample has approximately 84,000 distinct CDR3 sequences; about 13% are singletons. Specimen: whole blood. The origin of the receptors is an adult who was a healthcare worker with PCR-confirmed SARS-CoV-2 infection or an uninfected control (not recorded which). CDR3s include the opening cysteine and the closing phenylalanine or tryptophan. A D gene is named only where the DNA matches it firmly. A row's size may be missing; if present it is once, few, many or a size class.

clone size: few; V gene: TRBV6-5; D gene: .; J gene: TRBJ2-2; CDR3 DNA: TGTGCCAGCAGGCCACAGGGAAGACGCACCGGGGAGCTGTTTTTT; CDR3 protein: CASRPQGRRTGELFF
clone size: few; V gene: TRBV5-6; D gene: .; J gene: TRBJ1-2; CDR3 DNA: TGTGCCAGCAGCTCCTGGCGCCGGGGCCAGGCCTCAGGCTACACCTTC; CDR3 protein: CASSSWRRGQASGYTF
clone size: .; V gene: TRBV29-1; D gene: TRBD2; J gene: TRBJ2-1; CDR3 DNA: TGCAGCGTTAGGCTAGCGGGAGTAAAGTTCTTC; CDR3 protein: CSVRLAGVKFF
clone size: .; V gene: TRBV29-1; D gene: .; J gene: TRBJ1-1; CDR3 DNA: TGCAGCGTTGGGGTGGGTAGGAACACTGAAGCTTTCTTT; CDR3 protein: CSVGVGRNTEAFF
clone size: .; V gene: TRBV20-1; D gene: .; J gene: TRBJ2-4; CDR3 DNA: TGCAGTGCTAGAGATTTCCCGGGCCCCAAGGCCAAAAACATTCAGTACTTC; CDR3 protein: CSARDFPGPKAKNIQYF
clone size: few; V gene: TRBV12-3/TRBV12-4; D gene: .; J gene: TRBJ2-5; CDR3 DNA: TGTGCCAGCATCGGGACCGCAGAGACCCAGTACTTC; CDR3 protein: CASIGTAETQYF
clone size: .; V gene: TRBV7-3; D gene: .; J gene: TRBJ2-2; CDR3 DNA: TGTGCCAGCAGCCTGACAGGGACTAACACCGGGGAGCTGTTTTTT; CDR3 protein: CASSLTGTNTGELFF
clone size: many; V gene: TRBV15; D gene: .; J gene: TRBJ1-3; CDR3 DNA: TGTGCCACCAGCTCCGGAAACACCATATATTTT; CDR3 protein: CATSSGNTIYF
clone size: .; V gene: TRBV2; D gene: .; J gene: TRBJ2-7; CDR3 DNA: TGTGCCAGCAGTGAGGAGTGGAGGGCCTACGAGCAGTACTTC; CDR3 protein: CASSEEWRAYEQYF
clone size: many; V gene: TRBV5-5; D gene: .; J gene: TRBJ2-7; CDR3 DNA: TGTGCCAGCAGCTCGGGATTCAACTACGAGCAGTACTTC; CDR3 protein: CASSSGFNYEQYF
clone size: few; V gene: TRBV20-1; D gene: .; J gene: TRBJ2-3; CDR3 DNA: TGCAGTGCTATAGAGATCCGCACAGATACGCAGTATTTT; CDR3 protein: CSAIEIRTDTQYF
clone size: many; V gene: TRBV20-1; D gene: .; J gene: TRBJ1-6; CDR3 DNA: TGCAGTGCAGCCACGACCAATTCACCCCTCCACTTT; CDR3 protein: CSAATTNSPLHF
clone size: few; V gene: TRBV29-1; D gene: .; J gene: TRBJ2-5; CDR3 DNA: TGCAGCGTTGGGTGGGTCCAAGAGACCCAGTACTTC; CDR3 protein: CSVGWVQETQYF
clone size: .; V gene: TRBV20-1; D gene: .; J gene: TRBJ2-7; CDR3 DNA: TGCAGTGCTAGAGGGTACAGCCGATACGAGCAGTACTTC; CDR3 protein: CSARGYSRYEQYF
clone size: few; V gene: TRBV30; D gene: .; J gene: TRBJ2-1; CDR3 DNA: TGTGCCTGGAGTGTAGCCCACAATGAGCAGTTCTTC; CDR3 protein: CAWSVAHNEQFF
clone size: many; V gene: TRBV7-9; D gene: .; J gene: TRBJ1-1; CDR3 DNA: TGTGCCAGCAGCTACAGTAACACTGAAGCTTTCTTT; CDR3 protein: CASSYSNTEAFF
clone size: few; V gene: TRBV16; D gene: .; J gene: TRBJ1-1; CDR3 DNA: TGTGCCAGCAGCCAATTAGCAGGGGTCACTGAAGCTTTCTTT; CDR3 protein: CASSQLAGVTEAFF
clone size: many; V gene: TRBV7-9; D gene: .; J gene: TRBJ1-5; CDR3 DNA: TGTGCCAGCAGCTTGGGGGCAGGGGATAGCAATCAGCCCCAGCATTTT; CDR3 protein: CASSLGAGDSNQPQHF
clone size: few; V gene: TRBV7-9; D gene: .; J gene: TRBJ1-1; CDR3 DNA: TGTGCCAGCAGCCATCTCGTGAGGTCTGAAGCTTTCTTT; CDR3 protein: CASSHLVRSEAFF
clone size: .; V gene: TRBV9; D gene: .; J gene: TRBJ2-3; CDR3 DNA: TGTGCCAGCAGCGCGAATGGGGCAGCAGGCGCAGATACGCAGTATTTT; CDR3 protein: CASSANGAAGADTQYF
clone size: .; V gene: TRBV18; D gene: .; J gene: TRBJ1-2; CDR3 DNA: TGTGCCAGCTCACCATCGCTTCAGAGCTATGGCTACACCTTC; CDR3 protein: CASSPSLQSYGYTF
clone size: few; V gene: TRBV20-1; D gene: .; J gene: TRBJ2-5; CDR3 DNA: TGCAGTGCCCCCTCCCAAGGGGGGACCCAGTACTTC; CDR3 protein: CSAPSQGGTQYF
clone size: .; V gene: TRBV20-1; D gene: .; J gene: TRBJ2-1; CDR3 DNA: TGCAGTGCTAGCCAGGGAGAGAAAGAGCAGTTCTTC; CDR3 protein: CSASQGEKEQFF
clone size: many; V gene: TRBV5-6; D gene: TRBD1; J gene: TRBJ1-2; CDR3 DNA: TGTGCCAGCAGCTTGGACAATATCCCGGGACAGGGAATCTATGGCTACACCTTC; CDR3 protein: CASSLDNIPGQGIYGYTF
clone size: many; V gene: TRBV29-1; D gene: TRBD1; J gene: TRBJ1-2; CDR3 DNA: TGCAGCGCGGGGACAGGGGGCTATGGCTACACCTTC; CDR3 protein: CSAGTGGYGYTF
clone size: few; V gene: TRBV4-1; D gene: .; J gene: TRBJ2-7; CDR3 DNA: TGCGCCAGCAGCCAAGTGAACAGTGAGTACTACGAGCAGTACTTC; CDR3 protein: CASSQVNSEYYEQYF
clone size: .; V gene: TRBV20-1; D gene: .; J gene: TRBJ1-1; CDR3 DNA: TGCAGTGCAAGCGAACAGGGAGTGGGAACTGAAGCTTTCTTT; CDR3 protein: CSASEQGVGTEAFF
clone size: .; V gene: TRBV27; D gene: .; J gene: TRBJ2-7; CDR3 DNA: TGTGCCAGCAGTTTAAGACCGGGACTGCCCACCGAGCAGTACTTC; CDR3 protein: CASSLRPGLPTEQYF
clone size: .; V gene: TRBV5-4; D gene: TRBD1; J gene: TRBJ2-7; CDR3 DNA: TGTGCCAGCAGCGAGGGACAGGGACGCTACGAGCAGTACTTC; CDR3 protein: CASSEGQGRYEQYF
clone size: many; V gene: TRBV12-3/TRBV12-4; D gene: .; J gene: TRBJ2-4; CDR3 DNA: TGTGCCAGCAGTTTCGGGCAGCTAAACATTCAGTACTTC; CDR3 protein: CASSFGQLNIQYF
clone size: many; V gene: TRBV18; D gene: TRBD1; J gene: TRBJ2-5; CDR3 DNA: TGTGCCAGCTCACCCGGACAGGTCGAGACCCAGTACTTC; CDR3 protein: CASSPGQVETQYF
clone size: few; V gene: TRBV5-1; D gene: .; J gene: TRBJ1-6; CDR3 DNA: TGCGCCAGCAGCCCGTCGGGGGACTCTAATTCACCCCTCCACTTT; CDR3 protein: CASSPSGDSNSPLHF
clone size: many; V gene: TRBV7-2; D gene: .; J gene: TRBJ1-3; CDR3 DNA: TGTGCCAGCAGCTCGTCGATAGCGAGCTCTGGAAACACCATATATTTT; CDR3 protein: CASSSSIASSGNTIYF
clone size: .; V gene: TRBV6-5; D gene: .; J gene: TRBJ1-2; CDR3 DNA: TGTGCCAGCAGTTACTTGGGCGGGGTCGCTAACTATGGCTACACCTTC; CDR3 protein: CASSYLGGVANYGYTF
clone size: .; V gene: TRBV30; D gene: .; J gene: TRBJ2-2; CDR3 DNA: TGTGCCTGGAGTGTGTGGCAGGATAACACCGGGGAGCTGTTTTTT; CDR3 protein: CAWSVWQDNTGELFF
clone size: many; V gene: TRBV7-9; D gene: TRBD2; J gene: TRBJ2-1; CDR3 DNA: TGTGCCAGGACTAGCGGGAGCGGTGAGCAGTTCTTC; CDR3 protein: CARTSGSGEQFF
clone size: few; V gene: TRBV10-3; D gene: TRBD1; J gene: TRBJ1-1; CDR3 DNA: TGTGCCATCAGGAGTACAGGGGACACTGAAGCTTTCTTT; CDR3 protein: CAIRSTGDTEAFF
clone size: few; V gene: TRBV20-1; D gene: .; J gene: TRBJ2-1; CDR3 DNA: TGCAGTGCTAGTATAGGGAATGAGCAGTTCTTC; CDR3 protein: CSASIGNEQFF
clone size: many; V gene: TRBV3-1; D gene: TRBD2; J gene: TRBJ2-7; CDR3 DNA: TGTGCCAGCAGCCAAGTCCCTAGCGGGGTGTCAACCTACGAGCAGTACTTC; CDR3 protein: CASSQVPSGVSTYEQYF
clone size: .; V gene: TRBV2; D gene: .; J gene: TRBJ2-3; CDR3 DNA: TGTGCCACCTCTTTGCAGACAGATACGCAGTATTTT; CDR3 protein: CATSLQTDTQYF
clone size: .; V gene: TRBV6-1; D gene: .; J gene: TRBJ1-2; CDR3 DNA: TGTGCCAGCAGTGAATTGGTGGGGACTCTCGATGGCTACACCTTC; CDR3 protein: CASSELVGTLDGYTF
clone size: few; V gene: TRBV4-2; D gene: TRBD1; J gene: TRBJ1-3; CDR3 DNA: TGTGCCAGCAGCCAAGACGTACAGGGGTTATTCGGCACCATATATTTT; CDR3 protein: CASSQDVQGLFGTIYF
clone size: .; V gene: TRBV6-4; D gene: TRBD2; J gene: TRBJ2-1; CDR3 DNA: TGTGCCAGCGCTAGACTAGCGGGAGAGAGTGAGCAGTTCTTC; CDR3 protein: CASARLAGESEQFF
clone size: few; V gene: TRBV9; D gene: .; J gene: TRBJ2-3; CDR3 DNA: TGTGCCAGCAGCGTAGGCGGCCCACAAGATACGCAGTATTTT; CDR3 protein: CASSVGGPQDTQYF